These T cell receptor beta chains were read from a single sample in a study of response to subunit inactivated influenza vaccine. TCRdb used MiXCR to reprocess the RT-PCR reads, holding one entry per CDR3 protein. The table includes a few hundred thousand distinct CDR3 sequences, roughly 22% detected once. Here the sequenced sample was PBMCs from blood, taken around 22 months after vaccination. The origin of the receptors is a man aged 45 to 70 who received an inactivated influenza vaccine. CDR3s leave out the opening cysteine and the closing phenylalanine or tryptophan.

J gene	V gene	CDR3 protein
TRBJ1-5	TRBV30	AWSEGSLLDQPQH
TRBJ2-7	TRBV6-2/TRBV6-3	ASIPERRREQY
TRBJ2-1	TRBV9	ASSVDEVGSNEQF
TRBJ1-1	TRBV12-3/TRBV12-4	ASRARTNTEAF
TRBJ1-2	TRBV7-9	ASSSSTENYGYT
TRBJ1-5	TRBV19	ASTDSYQPQH
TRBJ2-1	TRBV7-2	ASSTLAVDEQF
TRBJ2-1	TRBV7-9	ATTQGANEQF
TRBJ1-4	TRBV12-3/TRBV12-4	ASSLDGINEKLF
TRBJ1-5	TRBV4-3	ASSQGMNQPQH
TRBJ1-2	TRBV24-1	ATSDPGTNYGYT
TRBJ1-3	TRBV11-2	ASSLGGDTIY
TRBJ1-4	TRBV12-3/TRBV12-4	ASSPDRAREKLF
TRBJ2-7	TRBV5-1	ASSFIFDTYTYEQY
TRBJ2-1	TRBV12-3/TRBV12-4	ASSQTSGTYNEQF
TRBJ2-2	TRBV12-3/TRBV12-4	ASSLRTGPTGELF
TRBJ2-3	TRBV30	AWSPIQGPHFSTDTQY
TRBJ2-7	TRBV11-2	ASSSYRGRSYEQY
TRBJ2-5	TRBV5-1	ASFDSLQETQY
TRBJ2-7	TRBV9	ASSVGAGGPYEQY
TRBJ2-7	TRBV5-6	ASSRPGQHYEQY
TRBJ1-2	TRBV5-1	ASSLNRGGYGYT
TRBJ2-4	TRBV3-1	ASSLTTGLAGGLAKNIQY
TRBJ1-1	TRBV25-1	ASTTLENTEAF
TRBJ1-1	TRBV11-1	ASSLLGYPRLNTEAF
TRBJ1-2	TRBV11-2	ASSLRQGMFT
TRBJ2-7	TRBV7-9	ASSLLDSYEQY
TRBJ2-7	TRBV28	ASRSQGTGGYEQY
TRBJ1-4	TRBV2	ASTRNEKLF
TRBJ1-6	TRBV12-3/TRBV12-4	ASSRGVNSPLH
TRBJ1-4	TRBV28	ASSTQGLKLF
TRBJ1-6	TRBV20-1	SARPQYRGLSSPLH
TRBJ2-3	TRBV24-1	ATSDPKRGTDTQY
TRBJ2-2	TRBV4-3	ASSQDWDRDQYGELF
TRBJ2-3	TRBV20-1	SARVRGSTDTQY
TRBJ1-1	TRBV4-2	ASSPVGVNTEAF
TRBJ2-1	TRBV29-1	SVVPSREQF
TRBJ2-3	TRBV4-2	ASSQRPSDGTDTQY
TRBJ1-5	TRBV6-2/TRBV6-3	ASRESSQPQH
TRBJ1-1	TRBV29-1	SDVRGENTEAF
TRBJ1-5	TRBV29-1	SVVDVKGDQPQH
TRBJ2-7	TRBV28	ASSLSSGGPSYEQY
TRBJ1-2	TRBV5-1	ASSKDTGGVGYGYT
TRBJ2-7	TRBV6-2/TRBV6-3	ASRPSGPNYEQY
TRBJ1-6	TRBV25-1	ASSLHGPLH
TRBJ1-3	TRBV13	ASSFSSSGNTIY
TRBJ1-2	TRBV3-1	ASSHNRENYGYT
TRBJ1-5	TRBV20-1	SASTVHNQPQH